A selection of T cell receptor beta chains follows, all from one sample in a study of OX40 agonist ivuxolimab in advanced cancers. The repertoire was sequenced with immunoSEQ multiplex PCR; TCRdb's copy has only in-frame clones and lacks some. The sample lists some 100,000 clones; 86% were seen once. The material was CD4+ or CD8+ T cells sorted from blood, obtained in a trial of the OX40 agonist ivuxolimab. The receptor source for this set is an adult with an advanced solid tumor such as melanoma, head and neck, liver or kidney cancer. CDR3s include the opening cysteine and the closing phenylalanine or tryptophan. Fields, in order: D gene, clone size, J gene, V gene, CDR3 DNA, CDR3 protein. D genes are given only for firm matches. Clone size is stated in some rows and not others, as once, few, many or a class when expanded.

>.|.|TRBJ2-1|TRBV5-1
TGCGCCAGCAGCTTGGAGAGCGGCCTGTATGAGCAGTTCTTC
CASSLESGLYEQFF
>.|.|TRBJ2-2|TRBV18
TGTGCCAGCTCACCAATACTAGTTAACACCGGGGAGCTGTTTTTT
CASSPILVNTGELFF
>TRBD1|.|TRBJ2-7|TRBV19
TGTGCCAGTAGAAGCCGGGGACAGGTCAGATACGAGCAGTACTTC
CASRSRGQVRYEQYF
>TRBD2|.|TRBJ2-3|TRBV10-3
TGTGCCATCAGTCAGGGACTAGCGAACACAGATACGCAGTATTTT
CAISQGLANTDTQYF
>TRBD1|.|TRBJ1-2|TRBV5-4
TGTGCCAGCAGCTTGTACGGGACAGGGGGCTTGGGTGGCTACACCTTC
CASSLYGTGGLGGYTF
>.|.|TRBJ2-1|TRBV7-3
TGTGCCAGCAGCTCACCGTCAGGGGCTAGCCCCGGAACCTACAATGAGCAGTTCTTC
CASSSPSGASPGTYNEQFF
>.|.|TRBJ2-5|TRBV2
TGTGCCAGCAGTGAAGCAGGGCGGGGTATGGAGACCCAGTACTTC
CASSEAGRGMETQYF
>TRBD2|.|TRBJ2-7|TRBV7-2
TGTGCCAGCAGCTTATACGGGACTAGCCTATACGAGCAGTACTTC
CASSLYGTSLYEQYF
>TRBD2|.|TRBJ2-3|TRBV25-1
TGTGCCAGCGGAGCGGGAGGGGGAGATACGCAGTATTTT
CASGAGGGDTQYF
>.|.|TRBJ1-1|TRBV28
TGTGCCAGCAGCTCCAGGGTAGGTACCACTGAAGCTTTCTTT
CASSSRVGTTEAFF
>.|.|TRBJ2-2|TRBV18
TGTGCCAGCTCACCATTGGGGGGTAGCGGAAACACCGGGGAGCTGTTTTTT
CASSPLGGSGNTGELFF
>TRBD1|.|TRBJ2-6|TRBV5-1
TGCGCCAGCAGCTTGGCCGGACAGGGCCGCTCTGGGGCCAACGTCCTGACTTTC
CASSLAGQGRSGANVLTF
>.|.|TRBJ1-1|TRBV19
TGTGCCAGTAGTATAGACGCAGGGGATTCCTCTTGGAACACTGAAGCTTTCTTT
CASSIDAGDSSWNTEAFF
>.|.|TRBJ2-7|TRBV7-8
TGTGCCAGCAGCTTAGATTTGAGCCTCTACGAGCAGTACTTC
CASSLDLSLYEQYF
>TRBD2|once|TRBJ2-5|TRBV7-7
TGTGCTAGCAGCGCCTTAGCGGGAAGTCAAGAGACCCAGTACTTC
CASSALAGSQETQYF
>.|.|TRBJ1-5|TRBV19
TGTGCCAGTAGTAAAACCGGAGGGGGTAGCAATCAGCCCCAGCATTTT
CASSKTGGGSNQPQHF
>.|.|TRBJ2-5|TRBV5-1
TGCGCCAGCAGCTTGGTCCCGGGAATCGAGGAGACCCAGTACTTC
CASSLVPGIEETQYF
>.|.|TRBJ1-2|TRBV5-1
TGCGCCAGCAGCTTCCAAGCAGGGGAGGATGGCTACACCTTC
CASSFQAGEDGYTF
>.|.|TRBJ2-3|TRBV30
TGTGCCTGGAGTGTATTTATGGCAGGGAAGACAGATACGCAGTATTTT
CAWSVFMAGKTDTQYF
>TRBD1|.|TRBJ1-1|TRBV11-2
TGTGCCAGCAGCTTGATCGGACAGGGGGCTGAAGCTTTCTTT
CASSLIGQGAEAFF
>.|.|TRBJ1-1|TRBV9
TGTGCCAGCAACCGGGACCGATCGAACACTGAAGCTTTCTTT
CASNRDRSNTEAFF
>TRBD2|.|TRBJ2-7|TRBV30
TGTGCCTTGACTAGCGGCACGCTACGGGAGCAGTACTTC
CALTSGTLREQYF
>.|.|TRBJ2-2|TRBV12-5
TGTGCTAGTGGTTTGGCGGGGACCACCGGGGAGCTGTTTTTT
CASGLAGTTGELFF
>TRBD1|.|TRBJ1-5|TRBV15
TGTGCCACCAGCCGCGGACAGGGGGCGCAGCCCCAGCATTTT
CATSRGQGAQPQHF
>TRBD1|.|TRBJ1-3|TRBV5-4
TGTGCCAGCAGCTTGAATACAGGGGTATCTGGAAACACCATATATTTT
CASSLNTGVSGNTIYF
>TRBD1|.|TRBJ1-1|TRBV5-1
TGCGCCAGCAGCTACGGGACAGGGGCTGGAGCTTTCTTT
CASSYGTGAGAFF
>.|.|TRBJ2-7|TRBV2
TGTGCCAGCACCCGACAGAACTACGAGCAGTACTTC
CASTRQNYEQYF
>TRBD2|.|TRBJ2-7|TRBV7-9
TGTGCCAGCAGCCCCCCCGCCCTAGAGCGGGAGGTCCCCTACGAACAGTACTTC
CASSPPALEREVPYEQYF
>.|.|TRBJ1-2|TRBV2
TGTGCCAGCAAGAGCACCGGGACGTCCGATGTCTACACCTTC
CASKSTGTSDVYTF
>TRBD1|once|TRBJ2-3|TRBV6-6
TGTGCCAGCAGTGGACAGGGAACAGATACGCAGTATTTT
CASSGQGTDTQYF
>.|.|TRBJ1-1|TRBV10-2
TGCGCCAGCAGTGAGGGGGCTGGAACTGAAGCTTTCTTT
CASSEGAGTEAFF
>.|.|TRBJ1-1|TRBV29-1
TGCAGCGTCGGAGAGAAGAACACTGAAACTTTCTTT
CSVGEKNTETFF
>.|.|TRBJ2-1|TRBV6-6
TGTGCCAGCAGTTTTTCCGGTAATTCCTACAATGAGCAGTTCTTC
CASSFSGNSYNEQFF
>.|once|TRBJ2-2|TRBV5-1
TGCGCCAGCAGCACCAATACAGGGACCGGGGAGCTGTTTTTT
CASSTNTGTGELFF
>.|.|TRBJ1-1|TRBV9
TGTGCCAGCAGCGTAGCCCCTCTTGGGGGGGACACTGAAGCTTTCTTT
CASSVAPLGGDTEAFF
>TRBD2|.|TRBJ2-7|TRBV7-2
TGTGCCAGCAGCTGGGCGGGAGGCCCCGAGCAGTACTTC
CASSWAGGPEQYF
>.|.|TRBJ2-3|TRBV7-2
TGTGCCAGCAGCTTAGCGACAGTAAGCACAGATACGCAGTATTTT
CASSLATVSTDTQYF
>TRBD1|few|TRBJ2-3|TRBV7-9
TGTGCCAGCAGCTTAACCGGGACAGGGCACGATACGCAGTATTTT
CASSLTGTGHDTQYF
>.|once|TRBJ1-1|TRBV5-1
TGCGCCAGCACTCTGGACAGCTTGAACACTGAAGCTTTCTTT
CASTLDSLNTEAFF
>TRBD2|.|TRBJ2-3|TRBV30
TGTGCCTGGAGTGCCGGACTAGCGGGGGGTGGAGATACGCAGTATTTT
CAWSAGLAGGGDTQYF
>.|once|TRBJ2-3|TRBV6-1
TGTGCCAGCAGTGGGACGCGCACAGATACGCAGTATTTT
CASSGTRTDTQYF
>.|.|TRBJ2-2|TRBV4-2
TGTGCCAGCAGCCACTCCAATAGCGGGAACACCGGGGAGCTGTTTTTT
CASSHSNSGNTGELFF
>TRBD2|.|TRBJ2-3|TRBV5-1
TGCGCCAGCAGCCCATCTCTAGCGGAAAGCACAGATACGCAGTATTTT
CASSPSLAESTDTQYF
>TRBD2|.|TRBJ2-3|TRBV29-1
TGCAGCGTTTCGACTAGCGTTCAGGCAGATACGCAGTATTTT
CSVSTSVQADTQYF
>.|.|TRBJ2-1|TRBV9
TGTGCCAGCAGCGTAGATCTGGACCCTAGGTTCGGTGAGCAGTTCTTC
CASSVDLDPRFGEQFF
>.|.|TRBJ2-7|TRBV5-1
TGCGCCAGCAGCTTGGGGGGGTCTTCCTACGAGCAGTACTTC
CASSLGGSSYEQYF
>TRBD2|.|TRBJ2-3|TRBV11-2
TGTGCCAGCAGCTTAGGGACTAGCGATTATACGCAGTATTTT
CASSLGTSDYTQYF
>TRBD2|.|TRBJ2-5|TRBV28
TGTGCCAGCAGTTTATATTATGAAGGACTAGCGGGAGGGAGCGGGACCCAGTACTTC
CASSLYYEGLAGGSGTQYF
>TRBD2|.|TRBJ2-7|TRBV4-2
TGTGCCAGCAGCCAAGCATCTTCTAGCGGGGACTCGGGGGAGCAGTACTTC
CASSQASSSGDSGEQYF
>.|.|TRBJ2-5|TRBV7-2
TGTGCCAGCAGCTTACGGACAGGGAGGGCAGAGACCCAGTACTTC
CASSLRTGRAETQYF
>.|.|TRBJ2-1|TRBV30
TGTGCCTGGAGTGCTTCTAGCAGGGAGCAGTTCTTC
CAWSASSREQFF
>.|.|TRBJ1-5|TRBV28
TGTGCCAGCAGTTTTCTAACGGCTGCAGACCAGCCCCAGCATTTT
CASSFLTAADQPQHF
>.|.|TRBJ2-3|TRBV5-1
TGCGCCAGCAGGCCCGGGACTAGCACAGATACGCAGTATTTT
CASRPGTSTDTQYF
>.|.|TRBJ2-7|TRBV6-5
TGTGCCAGCAGTTACTCATCTAGCGTCCCCTACGAGCAGTACTTC
CASSYSSSVPYEQYF
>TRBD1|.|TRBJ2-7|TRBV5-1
TGCGCCAGCAGTTTTTCCACAGGGGCCGATGGCGAGCAGTACTTC
CASSFSTGADGEQYF
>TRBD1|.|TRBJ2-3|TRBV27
TGTGCCAGCAGCGAGGACAGGGCAGCAGATACGCAGTATTTT
CASSEDRAADTQYF
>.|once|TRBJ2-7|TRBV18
TGTGCCAGCTCACGCCAACCAGGGGGGCTCAACGAGCAGTACTTC
CASSRQPGGLNEQYF
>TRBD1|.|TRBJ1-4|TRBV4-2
TGTGCCAGCAGCCAACCTCCCCAGGGGGTGAATGAAAAACTGTTTTTT
CASSQPPQGVNEKLFF
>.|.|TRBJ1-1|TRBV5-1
TGCGCCAGCAGCTTGGAAGGTGGGCTTTTTCGGGCTTTCTTT
CASSLEGGLFRAFF